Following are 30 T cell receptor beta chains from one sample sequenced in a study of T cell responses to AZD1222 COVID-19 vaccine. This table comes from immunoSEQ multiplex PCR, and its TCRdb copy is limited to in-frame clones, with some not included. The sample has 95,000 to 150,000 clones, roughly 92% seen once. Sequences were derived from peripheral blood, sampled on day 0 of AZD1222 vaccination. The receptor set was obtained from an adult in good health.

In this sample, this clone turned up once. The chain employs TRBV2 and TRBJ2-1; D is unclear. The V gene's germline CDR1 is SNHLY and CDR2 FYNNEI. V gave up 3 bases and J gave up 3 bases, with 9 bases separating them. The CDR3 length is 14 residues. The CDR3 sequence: CASSDSLFYNEQFF. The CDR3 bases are TGTGCCAGCAGTGACAGTCTGTTCTACAATGAGCAGTTCTTC.

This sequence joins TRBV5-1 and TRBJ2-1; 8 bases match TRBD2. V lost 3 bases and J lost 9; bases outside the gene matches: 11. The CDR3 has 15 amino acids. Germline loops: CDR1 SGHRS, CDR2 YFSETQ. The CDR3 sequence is CASSSGTSWASEQFF. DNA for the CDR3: TGCGCCAGCAGCTCTGGGACTAGTTGGGCTTCTGAGCAGTTCTTC.

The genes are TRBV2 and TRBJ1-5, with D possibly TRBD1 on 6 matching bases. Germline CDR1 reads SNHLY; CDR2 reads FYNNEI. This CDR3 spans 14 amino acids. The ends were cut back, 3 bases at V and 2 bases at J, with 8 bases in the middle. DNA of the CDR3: TGTGCCAGCAGTGACAGGGGTGGCAATCAGCCCCAGCATTTT. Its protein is CASSDRGGNQPQHF. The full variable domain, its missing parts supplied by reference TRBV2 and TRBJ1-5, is EPEVTQTPSHQVTQMGQEVILRCVPISNHLYFYWYRQILGQKVEFLVSFYNNEISEKSEIFDDQFSVERPDGSNFTLKIRSTKLEDSAMYFCASSDRGGNQPQHFGDGTRLSIL.

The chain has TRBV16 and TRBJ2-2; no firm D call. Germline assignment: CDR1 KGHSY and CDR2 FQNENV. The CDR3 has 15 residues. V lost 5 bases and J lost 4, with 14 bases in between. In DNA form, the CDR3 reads TGTGCCAGCAGCAAAGGCGCCCCACTCACCGGGGAGCTGTTTTTT. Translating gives CASSKGAPLTGELFF.

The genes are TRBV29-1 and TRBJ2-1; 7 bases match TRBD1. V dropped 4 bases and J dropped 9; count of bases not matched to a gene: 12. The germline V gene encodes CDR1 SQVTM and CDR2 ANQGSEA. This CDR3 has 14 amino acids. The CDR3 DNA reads TGCAGCGTTGTCCTTATCGCAGGGGGACGTGAGCAGTTCTTC. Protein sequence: CSVVLIAGGREQFF.

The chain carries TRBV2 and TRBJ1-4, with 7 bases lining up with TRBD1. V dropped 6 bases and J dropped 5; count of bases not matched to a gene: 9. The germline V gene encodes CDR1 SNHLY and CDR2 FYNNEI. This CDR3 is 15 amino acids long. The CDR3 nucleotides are TGTGCCAGCAGGGCTCCGGGACAGTACAATGAAAAACTGTTTTTT. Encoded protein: CASRAPGQYNEKLFF.

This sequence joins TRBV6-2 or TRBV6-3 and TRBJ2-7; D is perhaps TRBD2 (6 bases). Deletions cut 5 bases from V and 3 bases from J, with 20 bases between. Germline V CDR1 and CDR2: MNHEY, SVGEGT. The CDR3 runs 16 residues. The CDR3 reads CASSGRYPGGLYEQYV. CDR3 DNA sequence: TGTGCCAGCAGTGGAAGATACCCCGGGGGACTCTACGAGCAGTACGTC.

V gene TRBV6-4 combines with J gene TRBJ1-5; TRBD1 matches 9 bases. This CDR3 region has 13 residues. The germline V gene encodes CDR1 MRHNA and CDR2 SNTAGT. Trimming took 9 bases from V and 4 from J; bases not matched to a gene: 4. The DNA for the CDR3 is TGTGCCAGAAAGACAGGGGGGAATCAGCCCCAGCATTTT. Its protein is CARKTGGNQPQHF.

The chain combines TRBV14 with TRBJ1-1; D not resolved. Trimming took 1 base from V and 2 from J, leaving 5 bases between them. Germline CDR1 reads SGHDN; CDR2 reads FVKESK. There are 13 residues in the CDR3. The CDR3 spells CASSQVTNTEAFF. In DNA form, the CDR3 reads TGTGCCAGCAGCCAAGTGACCAACACTGAAGCTTTCTTT.

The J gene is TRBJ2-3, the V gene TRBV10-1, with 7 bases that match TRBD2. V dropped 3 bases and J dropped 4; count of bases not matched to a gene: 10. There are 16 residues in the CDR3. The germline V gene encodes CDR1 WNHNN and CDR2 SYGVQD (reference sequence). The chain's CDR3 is CASSESERGISDTQYF. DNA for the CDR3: TGCGCCAGCAGTGAATCTGAGCGGGGTATCTCAGATACGCAGTATTTT.

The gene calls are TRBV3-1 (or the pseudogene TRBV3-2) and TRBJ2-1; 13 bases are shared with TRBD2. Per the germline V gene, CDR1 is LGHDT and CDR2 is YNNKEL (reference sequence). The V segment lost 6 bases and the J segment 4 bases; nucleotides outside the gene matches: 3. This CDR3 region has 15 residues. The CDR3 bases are TGTGCCAGCAGACTGACTAGCGGGAGGTACAATGAGCAGTTCTTC. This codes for CASRLTSGRYNEQFF.

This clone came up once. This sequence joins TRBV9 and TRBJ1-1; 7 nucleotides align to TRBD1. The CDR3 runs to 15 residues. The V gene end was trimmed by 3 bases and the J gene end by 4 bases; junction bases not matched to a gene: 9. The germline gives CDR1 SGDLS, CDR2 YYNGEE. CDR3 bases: TGTGCCAGCAGCGATCGACAGGGTCGGGGCACTGAAGCTTTCTTT. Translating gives CASSDRQGRGTEAFF.

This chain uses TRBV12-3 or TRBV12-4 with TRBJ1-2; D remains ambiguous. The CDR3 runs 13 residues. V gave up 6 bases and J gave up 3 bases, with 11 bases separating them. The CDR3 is CASSPGIYYGYTF. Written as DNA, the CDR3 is TGTGCCAGCAGCCCTGGGATTTACTATGGCTACACCTTC.

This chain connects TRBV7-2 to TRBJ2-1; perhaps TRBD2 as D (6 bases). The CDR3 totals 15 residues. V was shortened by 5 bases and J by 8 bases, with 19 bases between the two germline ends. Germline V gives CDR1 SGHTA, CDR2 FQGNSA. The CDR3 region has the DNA TGTGCCAGCAGCGCCACTAGCAATTGGAGAGATGAGCAGTTCTTC. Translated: CASSATSNWRDEQFF.

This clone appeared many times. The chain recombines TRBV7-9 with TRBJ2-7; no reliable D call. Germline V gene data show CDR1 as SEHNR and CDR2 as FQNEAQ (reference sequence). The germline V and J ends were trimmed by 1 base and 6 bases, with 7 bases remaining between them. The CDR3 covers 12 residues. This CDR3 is CASSLDLPEQYF. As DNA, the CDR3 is TGTGCCAGCAGCTTAGATTTGCCCGAGCAGTACTTC.

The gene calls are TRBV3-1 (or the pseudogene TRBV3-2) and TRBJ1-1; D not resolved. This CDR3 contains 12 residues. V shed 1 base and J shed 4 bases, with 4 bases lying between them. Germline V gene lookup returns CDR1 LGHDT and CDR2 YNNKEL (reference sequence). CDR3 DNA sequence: TGTGCCAGCAGCCAAGTCAGCACTGAAGCTTTCTTT. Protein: CASSQVSTEAFF.

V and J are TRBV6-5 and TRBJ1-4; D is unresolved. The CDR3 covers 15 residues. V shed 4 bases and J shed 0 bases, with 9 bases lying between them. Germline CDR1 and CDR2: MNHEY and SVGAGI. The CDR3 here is CASSSLGATNEKLFF. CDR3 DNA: TGTGCCAGCAGTTCCTTGGGAGCAACTAATGAAAAACTGTTTTTT.

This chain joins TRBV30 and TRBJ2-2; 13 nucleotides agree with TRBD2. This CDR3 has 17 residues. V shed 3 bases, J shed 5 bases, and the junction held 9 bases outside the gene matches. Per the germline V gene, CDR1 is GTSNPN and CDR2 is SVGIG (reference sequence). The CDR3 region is CAWSPGLAGARTGELFF. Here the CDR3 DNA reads TGTGCCTGGAGCCCCGGACTAGCGGGAGCTAGGACCGGGGAGCTGTTTTTT. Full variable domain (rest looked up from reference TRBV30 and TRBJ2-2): SQTIHQWPATLVQPVGSPLSLECTVEGTSNPNLYWYRQAAGRGLQLLFYSVGIGQISSEVPQNLSASRPQDRQFILSSKKLLLSDSGFYLCAWSPGLAGARTGELFFGEGSRLTVL.

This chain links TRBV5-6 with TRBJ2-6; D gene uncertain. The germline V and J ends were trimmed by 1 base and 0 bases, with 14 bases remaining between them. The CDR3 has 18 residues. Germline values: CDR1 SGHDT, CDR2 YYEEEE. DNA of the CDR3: TGTGCCAGCAGCTTGAATTGGGCCAGGTTCTCTGGGGCCAACGTCCTGACTTTC. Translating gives CASSLNWARFSGANVLTF.

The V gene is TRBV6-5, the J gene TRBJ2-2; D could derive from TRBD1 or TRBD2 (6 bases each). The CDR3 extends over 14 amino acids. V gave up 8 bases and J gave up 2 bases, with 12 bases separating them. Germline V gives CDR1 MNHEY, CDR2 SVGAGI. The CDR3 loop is CASGGGQNTGELFF. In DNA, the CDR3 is TGTGCCAGCGGAGGGGGGCAAAACACCGGGGAGCTGTTTTTT.

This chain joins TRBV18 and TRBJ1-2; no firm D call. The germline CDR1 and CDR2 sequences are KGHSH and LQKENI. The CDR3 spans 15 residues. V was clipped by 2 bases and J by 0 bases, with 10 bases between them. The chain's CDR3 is CASSPTSPANYGYTF. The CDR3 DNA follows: TGTGCCAGCTCACCAACTTCCCCCGCTAACTATGGCTACACCTTC.

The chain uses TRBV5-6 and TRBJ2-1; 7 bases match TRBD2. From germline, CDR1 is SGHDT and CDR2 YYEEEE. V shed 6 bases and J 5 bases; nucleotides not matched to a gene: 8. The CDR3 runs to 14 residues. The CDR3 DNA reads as TGTGCCAGCACCTTCTCTAGCGGTAACAATGAGCAGTTCTTC. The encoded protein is CASTFSSGNNEQFF.

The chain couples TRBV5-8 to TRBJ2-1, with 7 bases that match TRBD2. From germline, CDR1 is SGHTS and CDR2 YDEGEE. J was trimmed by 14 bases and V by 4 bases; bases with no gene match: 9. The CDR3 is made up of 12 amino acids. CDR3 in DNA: TGTGCCAGCAGCGCCCGACTAGCTGGGGAGTTCTTC. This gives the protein CASSARLAGEFF. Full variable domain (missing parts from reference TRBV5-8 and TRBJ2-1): EAGVTQSPTHLIKTRGQQATLRCSPISGHTSVYWYQQALGLGLQFLLWYDEGEERNRGNFPPRFSGRQFPNYSSELNVNALELEDSALYLCASSARLAGEFFGPGTRLTVL.

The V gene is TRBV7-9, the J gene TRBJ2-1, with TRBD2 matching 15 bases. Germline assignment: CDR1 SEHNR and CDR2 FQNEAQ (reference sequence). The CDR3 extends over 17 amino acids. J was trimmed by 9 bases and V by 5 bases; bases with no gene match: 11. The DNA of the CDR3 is TGTGCCAGCAGCCCGAAAGGACTAGCGGGAGGGCCCCTTGAGCAGTTCTTC. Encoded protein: CASSPKGLAGGPLEQFF.

The CDR3 loop is CAISRDGDQPQHF. CDR3 DNA: TGTGCCATCAGCAGGGATGGCGATCAGCCCCAGCATTTT. V and J are TRBV10-3 and TRBJ1-5, with D maybe TRBD1 (5 bases). CDR3 length: 13 amino acids. Trimming removed 6 bases at V and 5 bases at J, with 11 bases between. Germline V gene sequence: CDR1 ENHRY, CDR2 SYGVKD.

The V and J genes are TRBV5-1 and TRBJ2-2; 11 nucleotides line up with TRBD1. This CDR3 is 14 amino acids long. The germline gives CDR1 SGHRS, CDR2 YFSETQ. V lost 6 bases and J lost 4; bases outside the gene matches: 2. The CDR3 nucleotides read TGCGCCAGCACCGGGACAGGGGGCACCGGGGAGCTGTTTTTT. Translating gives CASTGTGGTGELFF.

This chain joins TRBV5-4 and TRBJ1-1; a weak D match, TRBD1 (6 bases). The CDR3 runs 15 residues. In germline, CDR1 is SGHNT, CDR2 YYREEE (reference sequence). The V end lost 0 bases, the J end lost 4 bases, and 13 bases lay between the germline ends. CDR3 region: CASSLARGGGTEAFF. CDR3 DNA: TGTGCCAGCAGCTTGGCCCGGGGAGGGGGCACTGAAGCTTTCTTT. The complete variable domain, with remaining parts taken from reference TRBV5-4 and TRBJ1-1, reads ETGVTQSPTHLIKTRGQQVTLRCSSQSGHNTVSWYQQALGQGPQFIFQYYREEENGRGNFPPRFSGLQFPNYSSELNVNALELDDSALYLCASSLARGGGTEAFFGQGTRLTVV.

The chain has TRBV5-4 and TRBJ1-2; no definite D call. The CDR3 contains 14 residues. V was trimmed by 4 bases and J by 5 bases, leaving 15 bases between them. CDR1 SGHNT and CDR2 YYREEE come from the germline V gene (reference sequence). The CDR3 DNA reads TGTGCCAGCAGCCCGGGAGGAGGAAATTATGGCTACACCTTC. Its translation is CASSPGGGNYGYTF.

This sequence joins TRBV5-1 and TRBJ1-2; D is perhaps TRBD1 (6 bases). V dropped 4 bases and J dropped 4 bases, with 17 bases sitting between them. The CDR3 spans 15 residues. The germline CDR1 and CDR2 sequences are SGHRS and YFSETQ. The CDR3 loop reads CASSANGQPLYGYTF. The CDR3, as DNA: TGCGCCAGCAGCGCCAACGGACAGCCACTCTATGGCTACACCTTC.

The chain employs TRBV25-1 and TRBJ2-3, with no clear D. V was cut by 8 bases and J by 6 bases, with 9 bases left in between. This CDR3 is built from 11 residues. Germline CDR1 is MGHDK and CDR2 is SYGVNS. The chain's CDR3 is CASWGPDTQYF. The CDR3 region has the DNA TGTGCCAGCTGGGGTCCCGATACGCAGTATTTT.